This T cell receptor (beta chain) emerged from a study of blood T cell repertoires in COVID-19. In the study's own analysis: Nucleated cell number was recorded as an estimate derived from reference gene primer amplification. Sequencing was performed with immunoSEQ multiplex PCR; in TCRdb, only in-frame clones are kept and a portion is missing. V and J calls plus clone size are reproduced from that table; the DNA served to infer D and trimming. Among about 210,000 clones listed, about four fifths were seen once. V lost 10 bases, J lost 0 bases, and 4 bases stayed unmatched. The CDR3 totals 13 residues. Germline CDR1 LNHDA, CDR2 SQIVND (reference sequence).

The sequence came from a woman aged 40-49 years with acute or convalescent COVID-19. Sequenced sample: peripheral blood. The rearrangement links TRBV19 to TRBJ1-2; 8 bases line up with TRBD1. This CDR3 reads CATRQGPNYGYTF. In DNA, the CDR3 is TGTGCCACCAGACAGGGGCCTAACTATGGCTACACCTTC.